The rows below give T cell receptor beta chains drawn from one sample of a study of response to subunit inactivated influenza vaccine. TCRdb recomputed calls from the RT-PCR reads with MiXCR, one row per CDR3 protein. Among roughly 500,000 distinct CDR3 sequences listed, around 25% were seen once. This sample also belongs to another study, concerning T cells expressing NK-cell markers.

The input for sequencing was CD4+ T cells sorted from PBMCs, taken 11 to 12 days after vaccination. All receptors come from a man aged 45-65 years who received an inactivated influenza vaccine. CDR3s include the opening cysteine and the closing phenylalanine or tryptophan. The D gene is left open where the match is weak. Not every row has a clone size; where given, it reads once, few, many or a size class.

TRBJ2-1	few	TRBD1	TRBV5-1	CASSVRDRAVNEQFF	TGCGCCAGCAGCGTCCGGGACAGGGCTGTAAATGAGCAGTTCTTC
TRBJ2-1	-	-	TRBV4-3	CASSQEGQNNEQFF	TGCGCCAGCAGCCAAGAGGGTCAGAACAATGAGCAGTTCTTC
TRBJ2-7	many	-	TRBV7-8	CASSLGHTYEQYF	TGTGCCAGCAGCTTAGGGCACACCTACGAGCAGTACTTC
TRBJ1-1	few	-	TRBV2	CASSEALQTDAFF	TGTGCCAGCAGTGAAGCGCTTCAAACGGATGCTTTCTTT
TRBJ2-5	-	TRBD2	TRBV20-1	CSAPVAGGVETQYF	TGCAGTGCCCCCGTGGCGGGAGGGGTAGAGACCCAGTACTTC
TRBJ2-3	-	-	TRBV12-3/TRBV12-4	CASSPPIGVADTQYF	TGTGCCAGCAGTCCCCCTATTGGGGTTGCAGATACGCAGTATTTT
TRBJ2-5	few	-	TRBV20-1	CSASPQVMGETQYF	TGCAGTGCTAGCCCCCAGGTTATGGGAGAGACCCAGTACTTC
TRBJ2-3	once	TRBD2	TRBV6-2/TRBV6-3	CASSRLAGGSTDTQYF	TGTGCCAGCAGTCGACTAGCGGGAGGTAGCACAGATACGCAGTATTTT
TRBJ2-2	-	-	TRBV5-8	CASTVGGGTGELFF	TGTGCCAGCACCGTCGGGGGAGGCACCGGGGAGCTGTTTTTT
TRBJ2-3	-	TRBD2	TRBV20-1	CSAPRSGSTDTQYF	TGCAGTGCTCCCCGTAGCGGGAGCACAGATACGCAGTATTTT
TRBJ2-5	few	-	TRBV20-1	CSARDTRLETQYF	TGCAGTGCTAGAGATACGAGGCTCGAGACCCAGTACTTC
TRBJ2-7	few	TRBD1	TRBV10-3	CAISVSTGTGGEQYF	TGTGCCATCAGTGTCTCGACCGGGACAGGGGGCGAGCAGTACTTC
TRBJ1-5	few	TRBD1	TRBV20-1	CSTDREDQPQHF	TGCAGTACCGACAGGGAAGATCAGCCCCAGCATTTT
TRBJ1-1	few	TRBD1	TRBV7-9	CASSRTGVVSGNTEAFF	TGTGCCAGCAGCAGAACAGGGGTCGTTAGCGGAAACACTGAAGCTTTCTTT
TRBJ1-1	-	-	TRBV5-1	CASSLDGNEAFF	TGCGCCAGCAGCTTGGACGGTAATGAAGCTTTCTTT
TRBJ2-2	few	-	TRBV12-3/TRBV12-4	CASSDGAWSGELFF	TGTGCCAGCAGTGACGGCGCTTGGTCCGGGGAGCTGTTTTTT
TRBJ1-5	-	TRBD1	TRBV20-1	CSARGAKGGRGNQPQHF	TGCAGTGCTAGAGGAGCGAAAGGGGGCCGGGGCAATCAGCCCCAGCATTTT
TRBJ2-6	few	TRBD1	TRBV2	CASGDRGGTGANVLTF	TGTGCCAGCGGGGACAGGGGGGGGACTGGGGCCAACGTCCTGACTTTC
TRBJ2-3	few	-	TRBV28	CASSLSGGLYTDTQYF	TGTGCCAGCAGTTTATCGGGGGGCCTCTACACAGATACGCAGTATTTT
TRBJ2-2	-	TRBD1	TRBV20-1	CSARDFRQGNTGELFF	TGCAGTGCTAGAGATTTTAGACAGGGGAACACCGGGGAGCTGTTTTTT
TRBJ2-5	-	TRBD2	TRBV11-1	CASTSGSEETQYF	TGTGCCAGCACTAGCGGGAGTGAAGAGACCCAGTACTTC
TRBJ2-2	few	-	TRBV12-3/TRBV12-4	CASGITVDTGELFF	TGTGCCAGCGGCATAACGGTGGACACCGGGGAGCTGTTTTTT
TRBJ2-3	-	TRBD2	TRBV20-1	CCARALLAESTDTQYF	TGCTGTGCTAGAGCCTTACTAGCGGAGAGCACAGATACGCAGTATTTT
TRBJ2-2	-	-	TRBV11-2	CASSLRTAGTGELFF	TGTGCCAGCAGTTTACGTACAGCCGGCACCGGGGAGCTGTTTTTT
TRBJ1-4	-	-	TRBV15	CATSRDGRELFF	TGTGCCACCAGCAGAGACGGCCGTGAACTGTTTTTT
TRBJ2-2	few	-	TRBV2	CASSQGSTGELFF	TGTGCCAGCAGTCAGGGATCCACCGGGGAGCTGTTTTTT
TRBJ1-3	-	TRBD1	TRBV20-1	CSARLQGSGNTIYF	TGCAGTGCTAGATTACAGGGGTCTGGAAACACCATATATTTT
TRBJ2-7	-	-	TRBV5-1	CASKPRPGAGNEQYF	TGCGCCAGCAAACCGCGGCCAGGGGCCGGCAACGAGCAGTACTTC
TRBJ2-3	-	TRBD2	TRBV3-1	CASSQDRVAGGRDTQYF	TGTGCCAGCAGCCAAGACCGTGTAGCGGGGGGGCGGGATACGCAGTATTTT
TRBJ2-2	-	-	TRBV12-5	CASGLVLGGNTGELFF	TGTGCTAGTGGTTTGGTACTGGGGGGAAACACCGGGGAGCTGTTTTTT
TRBJ2-2	-	TRBD2	TRBV4-3	CASSRSYGGAGELFF	TGCGCCAGCAGCCGGTCATACGGGGGGGCCGGGGAGCTGTTTTTT
TRBJ1-1	-	-	TRBV12-3/TRBV12-4	CASSLGSGEAFF	TGTGCCAGCAGTTTGGGAAGTGGAGAAGCTTTCTTT
TRBJ2-7	-	-	TRBV5-1	CASSLGGNQPNYEQYF	TGCGCCAGCAGCTTGGGGGGGAACCAACCCAACTACGAGCAGTACTTC
TRBJ2-1	-	TRBD2	TRBV27	CASSLFVVAGGNNEQFF	TGTGCCAGCAGTTTATTCGTGGTAGCGGGAGGCAACAATGAGCAGTTCTTC
TRBJ2-1	-	TRBD2	TRBV20-1	CSAGLAGVTTSYNEQFF	TGCAGTGCTGGACTAGCGGGGGTAACTACCTCCTACAATGAGCAGTTCTTC
TRBJ2-3	few	TRBD2	TRBV2	CASRTLAGSDTQYF	TGTGCCAGCAGAACCCTAGCGGGGTCAGATACGCAGTATTTT
TRBJ2-7	-	-	TRBV7-2	CASSWGRADEQYF	TGTGCCAGCAGCTGGGGCAGGGCGGACGAGCAGTACTTC
TRBJ2-7	-	-	TRBV10-3	CAISPQDYEQYF	TGTGCCATCAGTCCCCAGGACTACGAGCAGTACTTC
TRBJ1-1	-	TRBD1	TRBV20-1	CSARKGTGINTEAFF	TGCAGTGCTAGAAAGGGGACAGGGATCAACACTGAAGCTTTCTTT